These 2 T cell receptor beta chains came from one sample sequenced in a study of cytomegalovirus exposure and HLA in healthy donors. Generated by immunoSEQ multiplex PCR, the TCRdb table keeps only in-frame clones and is missing some. The table has around 98,000 clones, about 90% seen once. Sequencing used PBMCs. Receptors were obtained from a man younger than 30 in good health and CMV-seropositive.

This clone was seen a handful of times. This chain links TRBV7-9 with TRBJ2-4, with TRBD1 matching 9 bases. The CDR3 loop spans 15 amino acids. The V segment lost 5 bases and the J segment 6 bases; nucleotides outside the gene matches: 8. CDR1 and CDR2 from the germline V gene are SEHNR and FQNEAQ (reference sequence). DNA for the CDR3: TGTGCCAGCAGCGCACAGGGGGCATCCGGAAACATTCAGTACTTC. Translation: CASSAQGASGNIQYF.

The chain combines TRBV15 with TRBJ1-2; 7 bases match TRBD1. Trimming removed 2 bases from V and 6 bases from J; junction bases left unmatched: 6. Germline CDR1 reads LNHNV; CDR2 reads YYDKDF (reference sequence). The CDR3 totals 14 residues. The CDR3 nucleotides read TGTGCCACCAGCAGACATGACAGGGTGAATGGCTACACCTTC. Amino acids: CATSRHDRVNGYTF.